Following are 9 T cell receptor beta chains from one sample sequenced in a study of cytomegalovirus exposure and HLA in healthy donors. Primers: 60 Vbeta forward and 13 Jbeta reverse. The table came from immunoSEQ multiplex PCR; TCRdb's copy has only in-frame clones and leaves some out. This sample has tens of thousands of clones, with roughly 79% found just once. Input material: PBMCs. The receptors here all came from a woman aged 25 to 39 in good health and CMV-seronegative.

The chain employs TRBV7-2 and TRBJ2-3, with a tentative D call TRBD1 (5 bases). CDR1 is SGHTA, CDR2 FQGNSA, per germline. The V gene lost 1 base and the J gene lost 4 bases, with 6 bases spanning the gap. The CDR3 has 13 amino acids. The CDR3 nucleotides read TGTGCCAGCAGCTTAGAAGGGGCAGATACGCAGTATTTT. It specifies CASSLEGADTQYF.

The chain couples TRBV7-9 to TRBJ1-1; D unclear. The CDR3 consists of 13 residues. The germline V gene has CDR1 SEHNR and CDR2 FQNEAQ (reference sequence). Trimming took off 8 bases at V and 4 bases at J, with 14 bases between the two ends. The CDR3 DNA reads as TGTGCCAGCGGGCGTGTGGAGGGCACTGAAGCTTTCTTT. Encoded protein: CASGRVEGTEAFF.

The chain couples TRBV6-6 to TRBJ1-2; D is ambiguous. Germline-derived CDR1 and CDR2 are MNHNY and SVGAGI (reference sequence). CDR3 length equals 13 residues. V was clipped by 4 bases and J by 2 bases, with 8 bases between them. CDR3 residues: CASSLAGNYGYTF. The DNA of the CDR3 is TGTGCCAGCAGTTTGGCGGGAAACTATGGCTACACCTTC.

Concerning this clone itself: At the DNA level, this CDR3 is encoded by other sequences in the same sample as well. This sequence joins TRBV4-3 and TRBJ2-7; D remains ambiguous. CDR3 length: 15 residues. Trimming removed 0 bases at V and 3 bases at J, with 12 bases between. The germline V gene has CDR1 LGHNA and CDR2 YSLEER. The CDR3 DNA sequence: TGCGCCAGCAGCCAAGATCAGGCAGTTAGCTACGAGCAGTACTTC. Protein product: CASSQDQAVSYEQYF.

The genes are TRBV14 and TRBJ2-7; a weak D match, TRBD2 (5 bases). Trimming removed 4 bases at V and 3 bases at J, with 13 bases between. The germline CDR1 and CDR2 sequences are SGHDN and FVKESK. CDR3 length equals 14 residues. Here the CDR3 reads CASSPSGFHYEQYF. The CDR3 DNA reads TGTGCCAGCAGCCCCAGCGGATTCCACTACGAGCAGTACTTC.

The chain combines TRBV10-3 with TRBJ1-1; perhaps TRBD1 as D (5 bases). CDR1 is ENHRY and CDR2 is SYGVKD in the germline V gene. CDR3 length: 17 residues. With 2 bases removed from V and 3 bases from J, the gap between germline ends came to 19 bases. Written as DNA, the CDR3 is TGTGCCATCAGTGAGAACGTCACCCCACCGGGGGACACTGAAGCTTTCTTT. Protein product: CAISENVTPPGDTEAFF.

The chain uses TRBV5-1 and TRBJ2-7; TRBD2 agrees at 16 bases. Germline CDR1 and CDR2: SGHRS and YFSETQ. This CDR3 has 16 residues. The trim removed 4 bases at V and 7 bases at J, leaving 8 bases unmatched. The CDR3 nucleotides read TGCGCCAGCAGCCTGCCGGGACTAGCGGGAGGGGGGGAGCAGTACTTC. Amino acid sequence: CASSLPGLAGGGEQYF.

The V and J genes are TRBV11-2 and TRBJ2-7, with 15 bases matching TRBD2. The V and J ends lost 5 bases and 7 bases, in that order; junction bases with no gene match: 9. Germline values: CDR1 SGHAT, CDR2 FQNNGV. CDR3 length: 16 amino acids. CDR3 sequence: CASSPRTSGRAVEQYF. CDR3 nucleotide sequence: TGTGCCAGCAGCCCAAGGACTAGCGGGAGGGCTGTTGAGCAGTACTTC.

This clone was counted once. The V call is TRBV5-4, the J call TRBJ2-4, with 10 bases fitting TRBD2. The CDR3 has 17 amino acids. In germline, CDR1 is SGHNT, CDR2 YYREEE (reference sequence). Trimming took 0 bases from V and 6 from J; bases not matched to a gene: 9. The CDR3 is CASSLDPSGSLGNIQYF. CDR3 nucleotide sequence: TGTGCCAGCAGCTTGGATCCTAGCGGGAGTTTGGGAAACATTCAGTACTTC.